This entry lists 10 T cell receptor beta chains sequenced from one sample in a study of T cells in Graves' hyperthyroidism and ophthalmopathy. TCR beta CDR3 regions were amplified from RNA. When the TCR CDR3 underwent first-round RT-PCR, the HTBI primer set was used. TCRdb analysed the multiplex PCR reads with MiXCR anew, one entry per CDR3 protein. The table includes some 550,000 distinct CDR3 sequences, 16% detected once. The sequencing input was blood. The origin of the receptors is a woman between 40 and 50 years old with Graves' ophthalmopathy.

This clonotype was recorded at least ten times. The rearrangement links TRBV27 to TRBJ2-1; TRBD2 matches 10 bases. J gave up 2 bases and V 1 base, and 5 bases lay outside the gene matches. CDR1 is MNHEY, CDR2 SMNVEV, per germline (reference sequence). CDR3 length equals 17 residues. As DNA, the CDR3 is TGTGCCAGCAGTTTATATAGCGGGAGGACCGCCTACAATGAGCAGTTCTTC. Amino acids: CASSLYSGRTAYNEQFF.

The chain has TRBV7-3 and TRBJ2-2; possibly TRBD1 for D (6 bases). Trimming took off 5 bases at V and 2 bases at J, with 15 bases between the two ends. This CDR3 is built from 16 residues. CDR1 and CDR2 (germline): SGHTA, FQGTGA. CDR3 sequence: CASSPKWTVNTGELFF. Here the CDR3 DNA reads TGTGCCAGCAGCCCTAAATGGACAGTTAACACCGGGGAGCTGTTTTTT.

CDR3 loop: CASSLGSFGAYEAFF. The CDR3, as DNA: TGTGCCAGCAGCTTAGGGTCATTCGGCGCTTATGAAGCTTTCTTT. V is TRBV7-9 and J is TRBJ1-1; D gene uncertain. V lost 1 base to trimming and J lost 7 bases, with 16 bases between them. The CDR3 spans 15 residues. CDR1 and CDR2 (germline): SEHNR, FQNEAQ (reference sequence).

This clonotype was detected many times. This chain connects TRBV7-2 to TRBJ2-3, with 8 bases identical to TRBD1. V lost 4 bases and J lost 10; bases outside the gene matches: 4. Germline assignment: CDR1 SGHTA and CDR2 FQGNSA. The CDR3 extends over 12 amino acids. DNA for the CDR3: TGTGCCAGCAGCTACCAGGGGGCTTCGCAGTATTTT. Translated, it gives CASSYQGASQYF.

This CDR3 is CASSLEFNQPQHF. The CDR3 nucleotides read TGTGCCAGCAGCTTAGAGTTCAATCAGCCCCAGCATTTT. This chain connects TRBV7-9 to TRBJ1-5; D is unresolved. The CDR3 has 13 residues. The ends were cut back, 1 base at V and 3 bases at J, with 4 bases in the middle. From germline, CDR1 is SEHNR and CDR2 FQNEAQ (reference sequence). Full variable domain (missing parts from reference TRBV7-9 and TRBJ1-5): DTGVSQNPRHKITKRGQNVTFRCDPISEHNRLYWYRQTLGQGPEFLTYFQNEAQLEKSRLLSDRFSAERPKGSFSTLEIQRTEQGDSAMYLCASSLEFNQPQHFGDGTRLSIL.

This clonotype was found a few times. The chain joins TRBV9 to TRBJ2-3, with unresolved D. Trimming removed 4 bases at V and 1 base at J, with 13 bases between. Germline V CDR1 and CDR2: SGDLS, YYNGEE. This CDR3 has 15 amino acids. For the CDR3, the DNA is TGTGCCAGCAGCCCCGAAAGGGTAGGCACAGATACGCAGTATTTT. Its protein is CASSPERVGTDTQYF.

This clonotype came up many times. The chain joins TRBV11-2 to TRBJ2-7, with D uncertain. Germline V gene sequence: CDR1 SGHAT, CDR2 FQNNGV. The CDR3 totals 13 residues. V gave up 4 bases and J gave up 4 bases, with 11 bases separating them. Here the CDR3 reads CASSSNSYYEQYF. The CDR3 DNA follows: TGTGCCAGCAGCTCCAATAGTTATTACGAGCAGTACTTC.

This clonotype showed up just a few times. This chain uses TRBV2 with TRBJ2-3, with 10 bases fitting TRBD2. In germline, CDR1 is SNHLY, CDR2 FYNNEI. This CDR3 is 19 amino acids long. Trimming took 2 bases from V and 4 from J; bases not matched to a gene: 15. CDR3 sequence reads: CASSERLGAGGRGADTQYF. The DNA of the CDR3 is TGTGCCAGCAGTGAAAGGCTAGGAGCGGGGGGGAGAGGGGCAGATACGCAGTATTTT.

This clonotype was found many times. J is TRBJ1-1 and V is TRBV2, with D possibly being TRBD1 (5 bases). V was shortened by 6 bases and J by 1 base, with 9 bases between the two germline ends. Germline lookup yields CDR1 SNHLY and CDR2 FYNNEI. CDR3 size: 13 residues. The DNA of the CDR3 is TGTGCCAGCAGAGGAGGGGCGAACACTGAAGCTTTCTTT. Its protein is CASRGGANTEAFF. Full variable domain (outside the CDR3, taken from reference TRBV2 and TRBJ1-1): EPEVTQTPSHQVTQMGQEVILRCVPISNHLYFYWYRQILGQKVEFLVSFYNNEISEKSEIFDDQFSVERPDGSNFTLKIRSTKLEDSAMYFCASRGGANTEAFFGQGTRLTVV.

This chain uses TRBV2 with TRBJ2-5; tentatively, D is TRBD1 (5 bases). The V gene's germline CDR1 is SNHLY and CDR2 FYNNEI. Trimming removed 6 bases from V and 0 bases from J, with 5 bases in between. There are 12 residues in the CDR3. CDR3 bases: TGTGCCAGCAGGACAGACCAAGAGACCCAGTACTTC. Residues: CASRTDQETQYF.